This T cell receptor (beta chain) emerged from a study of blood T cells in healthy people across ages. PCR was performed a second time for roughly 7 to 12 cycles using a sample-barcoded 5' primer and a J-beta primer mix. TCRdb recomputed calls from the 5' RACE reads with MiXCR, one row per CDR3 protein. The sample includes under 700,000 distinct CDR3 sequences, approximately 25% seen only once; the top ten take around 10%. The J segment lost 3 bases and the V segment lost 0 bases, leaving 9 bases of the junction unmatched. Per germline, CDR1 DFQATT and CDR2 SNEGSKA (reference sequence). The CDR3 totals 19 residues. This clonotype was detected a few times. This sample was shared with a second study, whose subject was T cells of mothers and their children. As that study records: At about 1.5 ug per 15 ul, all of the extracted RNA went into cDNA synthesis.

The rearrangement joins TRBV20-1 to TRBJ2-3, with 16 bases identical to TRBD2. The source is a boy younger than 18 in good health. Sequenced material: blood. As DNA, the CDR3 is TGCAGTGCTAGAGATCTTGGGGGACTAGCGGGGGGGCGAACAGATACGCAGTATTTT. Protein sequence: CSARDLGGLAGGRTDTQYF.